The T cell receptor beta chain described here comes from a study of T cell changes during pregnancy in multiple sclerosis. TCRdb's copy holds only in-frame clones and misses some; the assay was immunoSEQ multiplex PCR. Seen here are fewer than 70,000 clones, just under 90% observed once, and the top ten hold 5.3%. V shed 0 bases and J shed 2 bases, with 5 bases lying between them. Per the germline V gene, CDR1 is SGHDT and CDR2 is YYEEEE. The CDR3 is 13 amino acids. The receptor was isolated from a human donor whose cells served as feeder cells for cultures in a pregnancy study. The rearrangement links TRBV5-6 to TRBJ1-2; D may be TRBD1 (5 bases). Sequenced input: peripheral blood from another person, used as feeder cells. This CDR3 reads CASSLEGNYGYTF. CDR3 bases: TGTGCCAGCAGCTTGGAGGGGAACTATGGCTACACCTTC. The complete variable domain, with remaining parts taken from reference TRBV5-6 and TRBJ1-2, reads DAGVTQSPTHLIKTRGQQVTLRCSPKSGHDTVSWYQQALGQGPQFIFQYYEEEERQRGNFPDRFSGHQFPNYSSELNVNALLLGDSALYLCASSLEGNYGYTFGSGTRLTVV.